Shown below are 2 T cell receptor beta chains from a single sample sequenced in a study of post-analysis software for immune sequencing data. Notes on the study in general: Five TRBV segments occurring more often in patients than controls included TRBV5-6, TRBV5-1 and TRBV20-1.

Unique molecular identifiers were built into the TCR beta cDNA libraries. TCRdb redid the calling of the PCR reads with MiXCR, one entry per CDR3 protein. There are 750,000 to 950,000 distinct CDR3 sequences in the sample; about 53% occur only once, and 4.6% lies in the top ten. Their antigens are not known. Sequencing was done on a sample of blood. These TCRs come from a girl aged 10 to 17 with multiple sclerosis.

The V call is TRBV2, the J call TRBJ2-3; maybe TRBD1 (5 bases). The CDR3 runs 12 residues. V was trimmed by 2 bases and J by 5 bases, leaving 5 bases between them. CDR1 and CDR2 from the germline V gene are SNHLY and FYNNEI. The CDR3: CASSEQGDTQYF. CDR3 nucleotides: TGTGCCAGCAGTGAACAGGGAGATACGCAGTATTTT.

The chain joins TRBV29-1 to TRBJ1-1; no reliable D call. V was clipped by 1 base and J by 0 bases, with 9 bases between them. CDR1 is SQVTM, CDR2 ANQGSEA, per germline. The CDR3 runs 14 residues. CDR3 residues: CSVEVKGMNTEAFF. CDR3 in DNA: TGCAGCGTTGAAGTTAAGGGAATGAACACTGAAGCTTTCTTT. The full variable domain, in which reference TRBV29-1 and TRBJ1-1 provide the parts outside the CDR3, is SAVISQKPSRDICQRGTSLTIQCQVDSQVTMMFWYRQQPGQSLTLIATANQGSEATYESGFVIDKFPISRPNLTFSTLTVSNMSPEDSSIYLCSVEVKGMNTEAFFGQGTRLTVV.